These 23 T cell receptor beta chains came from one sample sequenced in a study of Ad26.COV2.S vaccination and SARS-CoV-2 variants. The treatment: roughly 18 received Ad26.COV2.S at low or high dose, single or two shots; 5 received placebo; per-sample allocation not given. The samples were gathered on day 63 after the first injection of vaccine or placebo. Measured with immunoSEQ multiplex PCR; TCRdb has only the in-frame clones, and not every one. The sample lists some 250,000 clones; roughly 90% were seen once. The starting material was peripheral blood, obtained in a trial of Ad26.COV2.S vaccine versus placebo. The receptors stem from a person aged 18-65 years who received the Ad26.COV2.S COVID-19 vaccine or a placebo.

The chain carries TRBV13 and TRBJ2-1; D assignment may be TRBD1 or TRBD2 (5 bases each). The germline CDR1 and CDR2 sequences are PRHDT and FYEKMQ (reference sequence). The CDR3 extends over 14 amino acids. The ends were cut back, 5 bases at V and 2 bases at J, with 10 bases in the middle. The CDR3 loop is CASSLARAYNEQFF. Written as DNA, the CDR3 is TGTGCCAGCAGCCTAGCCAGGGCCTACAATGAGCAGTTCTTC.

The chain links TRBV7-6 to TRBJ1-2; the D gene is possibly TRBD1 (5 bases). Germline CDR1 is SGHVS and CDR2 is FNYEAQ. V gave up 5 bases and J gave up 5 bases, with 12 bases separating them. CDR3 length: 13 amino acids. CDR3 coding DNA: TGTGCCAGCAGCCTGGGTGGGGGGTATGGCTACACCTTC. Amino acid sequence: CASSLGGGYGYTF.

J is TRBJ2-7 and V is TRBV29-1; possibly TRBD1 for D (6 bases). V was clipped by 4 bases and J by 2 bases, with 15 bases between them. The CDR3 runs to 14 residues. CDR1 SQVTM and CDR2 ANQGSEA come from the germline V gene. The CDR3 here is CSVVLARGTYEQYF. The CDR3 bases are TGCAGCGTTGTTCTAGCCAGGGGAACCTACGAGCAGTACTTC.

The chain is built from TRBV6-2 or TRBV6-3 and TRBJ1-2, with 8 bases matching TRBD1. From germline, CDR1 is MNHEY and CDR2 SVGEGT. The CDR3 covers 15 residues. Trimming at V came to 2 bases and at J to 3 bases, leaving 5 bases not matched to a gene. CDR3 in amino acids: CASSYPGQGHYGYTF. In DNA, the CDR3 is TGTGCCAGCAGTTACCCAGGACAGGGCCACTATGGCTACACCTTC.

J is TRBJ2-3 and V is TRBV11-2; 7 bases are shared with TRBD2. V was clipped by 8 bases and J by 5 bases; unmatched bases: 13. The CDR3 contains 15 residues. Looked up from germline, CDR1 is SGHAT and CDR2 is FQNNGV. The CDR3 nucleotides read TGTGCCAGCGGACTTGGGGGGAGGGCGCAAGATACGCAGTATTTT. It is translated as CASGLGGRAQDTQYF.

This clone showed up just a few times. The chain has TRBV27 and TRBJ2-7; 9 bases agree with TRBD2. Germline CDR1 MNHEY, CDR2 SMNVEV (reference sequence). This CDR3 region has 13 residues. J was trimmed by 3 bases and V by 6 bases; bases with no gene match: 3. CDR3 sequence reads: CASRASGIYEQYF. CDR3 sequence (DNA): TGTGCCAGCAGAGCTAGCGGGATCTACGAGCAGTACTTC.

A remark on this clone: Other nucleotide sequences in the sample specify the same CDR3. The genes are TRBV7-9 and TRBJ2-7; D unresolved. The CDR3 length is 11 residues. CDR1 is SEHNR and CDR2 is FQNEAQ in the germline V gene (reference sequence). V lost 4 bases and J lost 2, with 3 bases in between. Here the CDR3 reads CASSSTYEQYF. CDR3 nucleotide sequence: TGTGCCAGCAGCTCTACCTACGAGCAGTACTTC. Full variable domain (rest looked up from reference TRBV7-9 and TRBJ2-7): DTGVSQNPRHKITKRGQNVTFRCDPISEHNRLYWYRQTLGQGPEFLTYFQNEAQLEKSRLLSDRFSAERPKGSFSTLEIQRTEQGDSAMYLCASSSTYEQYFGPGTRLTVT.

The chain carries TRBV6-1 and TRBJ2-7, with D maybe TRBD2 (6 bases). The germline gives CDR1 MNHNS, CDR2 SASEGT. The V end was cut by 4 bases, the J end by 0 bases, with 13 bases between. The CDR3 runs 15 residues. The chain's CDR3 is CASSVSTSVSYEQYF. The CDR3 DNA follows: TGTGCCAGCAGTGTCTCGACTAGTGTCTCCTACGAGCAGTACTTC.

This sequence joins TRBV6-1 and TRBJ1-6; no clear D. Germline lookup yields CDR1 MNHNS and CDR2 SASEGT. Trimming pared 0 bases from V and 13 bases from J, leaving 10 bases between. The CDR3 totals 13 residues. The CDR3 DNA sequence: TGTGCCAGCAGTGAAGCTAGGTTTTCCCCCCTCCACTTT. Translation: CASSEARFSPLHF.

The CDR3 protein is CASSYLGQPQHF. The CDR3, as DNA: TGTGCCAGCAGTTACCTCGGCCAGCCCCAGCATTTT. The chain links TRBV6-2 or TRBV6-3 to TRBJ1-5; no clear D gene. CDR1 is MNHEY, CDR2 SVGEGT, per germline. The V gene lost 2 bases and the J gene lost 7 bases, with 6 bases spanning the gap. This CDR3 is 12 amino acids long.

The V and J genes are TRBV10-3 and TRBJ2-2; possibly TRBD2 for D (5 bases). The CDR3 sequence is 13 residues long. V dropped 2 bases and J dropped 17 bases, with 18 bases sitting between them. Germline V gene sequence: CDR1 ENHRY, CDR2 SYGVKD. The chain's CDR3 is CAISEGRGLMIFF. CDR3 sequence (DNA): TGTGCCATCAGTGAGGGGAGAGGACTTATGATATTTTTT.

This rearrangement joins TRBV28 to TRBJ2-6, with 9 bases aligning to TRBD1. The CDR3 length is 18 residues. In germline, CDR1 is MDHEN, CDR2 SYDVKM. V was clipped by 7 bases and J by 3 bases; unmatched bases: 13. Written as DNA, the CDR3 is TGTGCCAGCATACCCACAGGGGGCGCCCAGCATGGGGCCAACGTCCTGACTTTC. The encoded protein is CASIPTGGAQHGANVLTF.

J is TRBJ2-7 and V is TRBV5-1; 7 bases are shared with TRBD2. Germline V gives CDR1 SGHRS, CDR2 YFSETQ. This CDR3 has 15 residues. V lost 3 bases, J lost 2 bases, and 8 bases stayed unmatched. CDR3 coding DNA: TGCGCCAGCAGCTCAAGTCCGGGAGGTGCCTACGAGCAGTACTTC. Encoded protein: CASSSSPGGAYEQYF. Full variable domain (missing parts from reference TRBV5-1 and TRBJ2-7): KAGVTQTPRYLIKTRGQQVTLSCSPISGHRSVSWYQQTPGQGLQFLFEYFSETQRNKGNFPGRFSGRQFSNSRSEMNVSTLELGDSALYLCASSSSPGGAYEQYFGPGTRLTVT.

The CDR3 sequence is CASSTPRHRDRGEMSYEQYF. DNA for the CDR3: TGTGCCAGCAGCACGCCGAGACACCGGGACCGCGGAGAGATGAGCTACGAGCAGTACTTC. The chain couples TRBV7-9 to TRBJ2-7; D is possibly TRBD1 or TRBD2 (5 bases each). This CDR3 has 20 amino acids. CDR1 is SEHNR and CDR2 is FQNEAQ in the germline V gene (reference sequence). V shed 5 bases and J shed 3 bases, with 32 bases lying between them.

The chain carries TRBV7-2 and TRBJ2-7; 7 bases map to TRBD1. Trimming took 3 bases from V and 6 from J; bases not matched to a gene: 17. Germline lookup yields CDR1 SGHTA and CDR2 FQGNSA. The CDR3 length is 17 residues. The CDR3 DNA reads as TGTGCCAGCAGCTTCCCGTTAACAGGGGTCAGAGACAGCGAGCAGTACTTC. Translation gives CASSFPLTGVRDSEQYF.

CDR3: CASRDKRGGTDTQYF. CDR3 nucleotides: TGCGCCAGCAGGGATAAGCGGGGGGGCACAGATACGCAGTATTTT. The genes are TRBV10-2 and TRBJ2-3; the match to TRBD2 covers 9 bases. CDR3 length equals 15 residues. Germline assignment: CDR1 WSHSY and CDR2 SAAADI. J gave up 1 base and V 6 bases, and 5 bases lay outside the gene matches.

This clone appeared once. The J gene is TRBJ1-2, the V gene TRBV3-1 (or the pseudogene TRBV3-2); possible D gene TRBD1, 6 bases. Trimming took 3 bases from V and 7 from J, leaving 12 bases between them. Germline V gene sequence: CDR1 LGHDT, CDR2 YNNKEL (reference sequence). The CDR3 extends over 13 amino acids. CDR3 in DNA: TGTGCCAGCAGCCAGGGTAGGGGGTCTGGCTACACCTTC. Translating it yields CASSQGRGSGYTF.

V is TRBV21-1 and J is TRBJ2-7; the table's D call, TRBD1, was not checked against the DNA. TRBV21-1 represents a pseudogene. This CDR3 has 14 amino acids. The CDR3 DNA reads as TGTGCCAGCAGCAAATCAGGGGATGCCTACGAGCAGTACTTC. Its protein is CASSKSGDAYEQYF.

The CDR3, as DNA: TGTGCCAGCAGCCCCGGTAGGGGGAGGGACAATGAGCAGTTCTTC. It yields the protein CASSPGRGRDNEQFF. This chain connects TRBV7-6 to TRBJ2-1; possible D gene TRBD2, 7 bases. V lost 5 bases, J lost 5 bases, and 16 bases lay in between. Germline CDR1 and CDR2: SGHVS and FNYEAQ. This CDR3 has 15 amino acids.

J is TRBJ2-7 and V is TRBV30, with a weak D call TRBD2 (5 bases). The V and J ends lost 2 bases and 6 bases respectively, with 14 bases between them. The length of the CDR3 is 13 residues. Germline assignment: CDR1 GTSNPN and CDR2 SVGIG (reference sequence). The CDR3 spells CAWSSAVAGEQYF. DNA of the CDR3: TGTGCCTGGAGTTCTGCCGTTGCGGGCGAGCAGTACTTC.

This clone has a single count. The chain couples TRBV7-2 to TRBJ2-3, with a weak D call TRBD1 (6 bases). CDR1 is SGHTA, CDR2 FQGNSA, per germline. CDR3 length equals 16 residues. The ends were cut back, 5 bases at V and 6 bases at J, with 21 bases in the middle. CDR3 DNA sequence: TGTGCCAGCAGCCAACACAGGGACAAGGGAAGGGATACGCAGTATTTT. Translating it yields CASSQHRDKGRDTQYF.

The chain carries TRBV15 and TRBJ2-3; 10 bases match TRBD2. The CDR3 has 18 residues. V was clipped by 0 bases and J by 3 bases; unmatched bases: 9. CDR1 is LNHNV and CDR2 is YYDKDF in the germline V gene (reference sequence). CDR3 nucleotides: TGTGCCACCAGCAGAGATAACCCCCTAGCGGGAGTTACAGATACGCAGTATTTT. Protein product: CATSRDNPLAGVTDTQYF.

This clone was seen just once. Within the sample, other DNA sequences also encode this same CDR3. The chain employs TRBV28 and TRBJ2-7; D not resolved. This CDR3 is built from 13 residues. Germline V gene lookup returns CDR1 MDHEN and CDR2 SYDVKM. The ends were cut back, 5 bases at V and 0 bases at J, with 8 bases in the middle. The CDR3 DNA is TGTGCCAGCAGTCTCGATAGCTCCTACGAGCAGTACTTC. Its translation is CASSLDSSYEQYF. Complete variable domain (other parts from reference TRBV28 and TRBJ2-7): DVKVTQSSRYLVKRTGEKVFLECVQDMDHENMFWYRQDPGLGLRLIYFSYDVKMKEKGDIPEGYSVSREKKERFSLILESASTNQTSMYLCASSLDSSYEQYFGPGTRLTVT.